These T cell receptor beta chains were read from a single sample in a study of CD8+ T cells in alopecia areata. Measured with immunoSEQ multiplex PCR; TCRdb has only the in-frame clones, and not every one. The repertoire holds around 140,000 clones, 40% to 65% seen once, with 0.85% to 1% in the top ten. Sequencing used CD4+ T cells sorted from blood, obtained at week 0. The receptors here all came from a human donor with alopecia areata. The CDR3 runs from the conserved cysteine through the conserved F or W. Each record gives: V gene, clone size, J gene, D gene, CDR3 protein, CDR3 DNA. A D gene is named only where the DNA matches it firmly. Clone size is stated in some rows and not others, as once, few, many or a class when expanded.

TRBV7-8	many	TRBJ1-1	NA	CASSSAGVPEAFF	TGTGCCAGCAGTTCTGCAGGGGTCCCTGAAGCTTTCTTT
TRBV11-2	NA	TRBJ2-7	TRBD1	CASSMTGGSSYEQYF	TGTGCCAGCAGCATGACAGGGGGAAGCTCCTACGAGCAGTACTTC
TRBV18	NA	TRBJ2-5	NA	CASSPGGALETQYF	TGTGCCAGCTCACCCGGCGGGGCTTTGGAGACCCAGTACTTC
TRBV19	few	TRBJ2-5	NA	CASSMVGQETQYF	TGTGCCAGTAGTATGGTTGGCCAAGAGACCCAGTACTTC
TRBV29-1	NA	TRBJ1-1	NA	CSVDIEGIWAFF	TGCAGCGTTGATATTGAAGGTATTTGGGCTTTCTTT
TRBV7-2	few	TRBJ2-2	NA	CASSFQVTGELFF	TGTGCCAGCAGCTTTCAGGTCACCGGGGAGCTGTTTTTT
TRBV6-5	few	TRBJ1-2	TRBD1	CASKGAGGYTF	TGTGCCAGCAAGGGGGCCGGCGGCTACACCTTC
TRBV30	few	TRBJ1-1	NA	CAWSVSGSEAFF	TGTGCCTGGAGTGTATCCGGGTCTGAAGCTTTCTTT
TRBV11-2	few	TRBJ2-1	TRBD2	CASNPGLAENEQFF	TGTGCCAGCAATCCGGGACTAGCGGAGAATGAGCAGTTCTTC
TRBV28	NA	TRBJ1-5	TRBD1	CASSLAGGLPQHF	TGTGCCAGCAGTTTGGCAGGGGGCTTGCCCCAGCATTTT
TRBV27	few	TRBJ1-2	TRBD1	CASSSDRVTGGYTF	TGTGCCAGCAGTTCCGACAGGGTAACCGGTGGCTACACCTTC
TRBV25-1	NA	TRBJ1-4	TRBD1	CASSSSGDRGFTNEKLFF	TGTGCCAGCAGCTCGAGCGGGGACAGGGGGTTTACTAATGAAAAACTGTTTTTT
TRBV6-5	NA	TRBJ2-7	TRBD1	CASRKRTGTYEQYF	TGTGCCAGCAGAAAGAGGACAGGGACCTACGAGCAGTACTTC
TRBV29-1	NA	TRBJ2-3	NA	CSVEGIRTDTQYF	TGCAGCGTTGAAGGGATTCGCACAGATACGCAGTATTTT
TRBV4-2	NA	TRBJ2-3	TRBD2	CASRGLAGFITDTQYF	TGTGCCAGCAGGGGACTAGCGGGATTCATCACAGATACACAGTATTTT
TRBV25-1	once	TRBJ1-5	NA	CASSEGAHQPQHF	TGTGCCAGCAGTGAAGGGGCCCATCAGCCCCAGCATTTT
TRBV7-3	few	TRBJ2-1	TRBD2	CASSPPSGRTSYNEQFF	TGCGCCAGCAGCCCGCCTAGCGGGAGAACCTCCTACAATGAGCAGTTCTTC
TRBV11-2	NA	TRBJ2-1	NA	CASSLAGGIFNEQFF	TGTGCCAGCAGCCTGGCGGGCGGCATCTTCAATGAGCAGTTCTTC